Presented here are 10 T cell receptor beta chains from one specimen sequenced in a study of post-analysis software for immune sequencing data. Built from TCR beta cDNA, the libraries had unique molecular identifiers in them. MiXCR was run by TCRdb on the PCR reads, yielding one entry per CDR3 protein. The sample consists of around 150,000 distinct CDR3 sequences, around 36% of them appearing once. The starting material was blood, obtained after autologous hematopoietic stem cell transplantation. All receptors come from a girl between 5 and 17 years old with multiple sclerosis.

J is TRBJ2-2 and V is TRBV5-1; the D gene could be TRBD1 or TRBD2 (5 bases each). The CDR3 length is 17 residues. CDR1 and CDR2 from the germline V gene are SGHRS and YFSETQ. Trimming removed 1 base at V and 3 bases at J, with 16 bases between. Here the CDR3 DNA reads TGCGCCAGCAGCTTGAGGCAGCGGACACTCGACACCGGGGAGCTGTTTTTT. Protein sequence: CASSLRQRTLDTGELFF. Full variable domain (remainder filled in from reference TRBV5-1 and TRBJ2-2): KAGVTQTPRYLIKTRGQQVTLSCSPISGHRSVSWYQQTPGQGLQFLFEYFSETQRNKGNFPGRFSGRQFSNSRSEMNVSTLELGDSALYLCASSLRQRTLDTGELFFGEGSRLTVL.

As for this clonotype: At one end the junction does not follow the germline gene, possibly because of a read error. The J gene is TRBJ2-1, the V gene TRBV7-7; D possibly corresponds to TRBD2 (6 bases). CDR1 and CDR2 (germline): SSHAT, FNYEAQ (reference sequence). The CDR3 sequence is 13 residues long. The CDR3 DNA follows: TGTGCTAGCAGCTTAGCGGCCGGGAATGAGCAGTTCTTC. Translated, it gives CASSLAAGNEQFF.

This chain links TRBV7-9 with TRBJ2-3; 7 bases line up with TRBD2. CDR1 and CDR2 from the germline V gene are SEHNR and FQNEAQ (reference sequence). V lost 6 bases to trimming and J lost 1 base; unmatched junction nucleotides: 10. This CDR3 region has 16 residues. The CDR3 sequence is CASRPLGRGRTDTQYF. In nucleotides, the CDR3 is TGTGCCAGCAGACCATTAGGGAGGGGACGCACAGATACGCAGTATTTT.

The chain recombines TRBV6-2 or TRBV6-3 with TRBJ1-1; D unclear. V was trimmed by 6 bases and J by 1 base, leaving 18 bases between them. The CDR3 runs 16 residues. Germline V gives CDR1 MNHEY, CDR2 SVGEGT. Here the CDR3 reads CASSPSSRVPNTEAFF. As DNA, the CDR3 is TGTGCCAGCAGCCCTTCAAGCCGGGTCCCGAACACTGAAGCTTTCTTT.

J is TRBJ2-1 and V is TRBV2; 8 bases agree with TRBD2. Germline V gene sequence: CDR1 SNHLY, CDR2 FYNNEI. The CDR3 covers 15 residues. With V trimmed by 4 bases and J by 13 bases, 15 bases remained unmatched. The CDR3 DNA reads as TGTGCCAGCAGTGGTGGACTGGGCCAGCGGGAGACCCAGTTCTTC. This sequence encodes CASSGGLGQRETQFF.

The V and J genes are TRBV12-3 or TRBV12-4 and TRBJ2-3, with a possible D match to TRBD2 (6 bases). The CDR3 has 17 residues. Trimming left V 3 bases short and J 13 bases short, with 29 bases between. CDR3 residues: CASSFGGLTGRADVEYF. CDR3 DNA sequence: TGTGCCAGCAGTTTCGGTGGACTAACGGGCAGAGCAGATGTGGAGTATTTT.

This chain's CDR3 is CAISEERHVYEQYF. The CDR3 DNA is TGTGCCATCAGTGAGGAGAGGCACGTCTACGAGCAGTACTTC. The chain recombines TRBV10-3 with TRBJ2-7, with D unclear. The V gene's germline CDR1 is ENHRY and CDR2 SYGVKD. This CDR3 spans 14 amino acids. The V gene lost 2 bases and the J gene lost 3 bases, with 11 bases spanning the gap.

The chain combines TRBV4-1 with TRBJ2-1; TRBD2 agrees at 9 bases. J lost 6 bases, V lost 0 bases, and 9 bases had no gene match. CDR1 is MGHRA and CDR2 is YSYEKL in the germline V gene. The CDR3 is 17 amino acids. CDR3 region: CASSQDVPSGTLNEQFF. The CDR3 coding sequence is TGCGCCAGCAGCCAAGATGTCCCTAGCGGGACTCTCAATGAGCAGTTCTTC.

The chain has TRBV28 and TRBJ1-4; TRBD1 matches 7 bases. CDR1 and CDR2 from the germline V gene are MDHEN and SYDVKM. The V and J ends lost 5 bases and 4 bases, in that order; junction bases with no gene match: 7. The CDR3 has 15 amino acids. CDR3 in amino acids: CASSVTGAINEKLFF. The DNA for the CDR3 is TGTGCCAGCAGTGTAACAGGGGCTATTAATGAAAAACTGTTTTTT.

There are a few counts of this clonotype. The V and J genes are TRBV24-1 and TRBJ2-1; 11 nucleotides match TRBD1. Germline V gene lookup returns CDR1 KGHDR and CDR2 SFDVKD. This CDR3 comprises 17 residues. J lost 7 bases, V lost 4 bases, and 11 bases had no gene match. DNA for the CDR3: TGTGCCACCAGTGAGAAAACGGGGACAGGGGGGTGGAATGAGCAGTTCTTC. Translation gives CATSEKTGTGGWNEQFF.